This paragraph reports one T cell receptor beta chain. These data belong to a study of blood T cell repertoires in COVID-19. The data were produced by immunoSEQ multiplex PCR, yet TCRdb's version contains in-frame clones alone and is incomplete. The sample lists 200,000 or so clones; approximately 84% were seen once. The germline CDR1 and CDR2 sequences are LGHNA and YNFKEQ. The CDR3 length is 15 residues. The J segment lost 2 bases and the V segment lost 4 bases, leaving 5 bases of the junction unmatched. The V gene is TRBV4-2, the J gene TRBJ1-5; 7 bases map to TRBD1. The sequence derives from a man aged 60 to 69 who had recovered from COVID-19. The material sequenced was PBMCs or T cells enriched from blood (not recorded which). CDR3 residues: CASSPRQGGNQPQHF. CDR3 in DNA: TGTGCCAGCAGCCCCCGGCAGGGGGGCAATCAGCCCCAGCATTTT.